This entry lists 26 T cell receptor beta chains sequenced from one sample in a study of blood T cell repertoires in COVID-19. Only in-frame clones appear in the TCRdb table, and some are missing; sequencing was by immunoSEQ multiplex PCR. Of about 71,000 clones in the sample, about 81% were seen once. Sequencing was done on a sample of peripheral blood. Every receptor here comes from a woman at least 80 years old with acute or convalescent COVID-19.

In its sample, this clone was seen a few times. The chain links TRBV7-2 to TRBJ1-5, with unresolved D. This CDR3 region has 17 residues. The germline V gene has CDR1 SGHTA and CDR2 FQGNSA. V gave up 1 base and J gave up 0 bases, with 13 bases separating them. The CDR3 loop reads CASSLGLRKFSNQPQHF. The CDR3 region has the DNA TGTGCCAGCAGCTTAGGGTTGAGGAAGTTTAGCAATCAGCCCCAGCATTTT.

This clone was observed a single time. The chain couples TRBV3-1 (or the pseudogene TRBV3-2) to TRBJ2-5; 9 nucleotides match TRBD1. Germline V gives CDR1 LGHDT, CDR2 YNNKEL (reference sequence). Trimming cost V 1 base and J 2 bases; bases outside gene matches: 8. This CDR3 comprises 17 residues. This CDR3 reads CASSQGGQGFGQETQYF. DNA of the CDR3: TGTGCCAGCAGCCAAGGCGGACAGGGGTTCGGTCAAGAGACCCAGTACTTC.

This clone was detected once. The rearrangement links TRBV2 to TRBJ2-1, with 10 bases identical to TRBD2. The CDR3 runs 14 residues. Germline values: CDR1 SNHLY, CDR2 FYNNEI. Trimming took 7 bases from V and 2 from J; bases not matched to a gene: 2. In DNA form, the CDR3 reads TGTGCCAGCAAACTAGCGGGAACCTACAATGAGCAGTTCTTC. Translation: CASKLAGTYNEQFF.

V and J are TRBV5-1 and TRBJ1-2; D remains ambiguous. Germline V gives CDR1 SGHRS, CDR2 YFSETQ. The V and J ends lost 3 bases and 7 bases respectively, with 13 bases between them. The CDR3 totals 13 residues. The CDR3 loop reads CASSSSGGSGYTF. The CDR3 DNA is TGCGCCAGCAGCTCCTCTGGAGGAAGTGGCTACACCTTC.

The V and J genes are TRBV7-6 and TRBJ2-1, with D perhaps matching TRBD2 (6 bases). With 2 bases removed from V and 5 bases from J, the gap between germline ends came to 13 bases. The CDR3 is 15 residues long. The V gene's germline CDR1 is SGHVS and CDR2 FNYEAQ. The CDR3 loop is CASSLPSGSDNEQFF. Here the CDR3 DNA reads TGTGCCAGCAGCTTACCCAGCGGGTCGGACAATGAGCAGTTCTTC.

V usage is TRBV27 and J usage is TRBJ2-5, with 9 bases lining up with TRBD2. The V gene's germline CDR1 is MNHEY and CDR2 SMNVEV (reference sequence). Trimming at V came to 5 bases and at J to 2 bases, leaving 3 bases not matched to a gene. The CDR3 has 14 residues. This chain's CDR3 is CASSIGLAQETQYF. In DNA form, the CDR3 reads TGTGCCAGCAGTATTGGACTAGCGCAAGAGACCCAGTACTTC.

This CDR3 reads CASSPAGPYGYTF. DNA of the CDR3: TGTGCCAGCTCCCCGGCAGGCCCCTATGGCTACACCTTC. V usage is TRBV9 and J usage is TRBJ1-2; D not resolved. Germline V gives CDR1 SGDLS, CDR2 YYNGEE. The CDR3 has 13 amino acids. Between the trimmed V and J ends, which lost 7 bases and 4 bases, there was a span of 14 bases.

The CDR3 is CASSQEGGRTSGSSNEQFF. DNA for the CDR3: TGCGCCAGCAGCCAAGAGGGCGGCCGGACTAGCGGGAGTTCGAATGAGCAGTTCTTC. The rearrangement uses TRBV4-1 and TRBJ2-1; 13 bases map to TRBD2. Trimming took 0 bases from V and 7 from J; bases not matched to a gene: 12. CDR3 length equals 19 residues. Germline CDR1 MGHRA, CDR2 YSYEKL.

The CDR3 loop reads CASSESTGTGAGYTF. The CDR3 nucleotides read TGTGCCAGCAGTGAATCCACCGGGACAGGGGCCGGCTACACCTTC. The V and J genes are TRBV6-1 and TRBJ1-2; 10 bases match TRBD1. The CDR3 loop spans 15 amino acids. The germline gives CDR1 MNHNS, CDR2 SASEGT. V trimming: 2 bases; J trimming: 8 bases; junction bases outside the gene matches: 8.

The CDR3 sequence is CASSVGVSSYNEQFF. The CDR3 nucleotides are TGTGCCAGCAGCGTAGGTGTGAGCTCCTACAATGAGCAGTTCTTC. This rearrangement joins TRBV9 to TRBJ2-1; D unresolved. CDR1 and CDR2 (germline): SGDLS, YYNGEE. Between the trimmed V and J ends, which lost 0 bases and 0 bases, there was a span of 7 bases. This CDR3 region has 15 residues.

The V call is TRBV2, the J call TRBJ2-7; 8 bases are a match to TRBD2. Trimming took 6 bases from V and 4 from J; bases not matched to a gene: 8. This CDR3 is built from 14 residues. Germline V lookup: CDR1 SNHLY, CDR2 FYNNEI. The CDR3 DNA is TGTGCCAGCAGGGAACCGGGACTAGTGTACGAGCAGTACTTC. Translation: CASREPGLVYEQYF. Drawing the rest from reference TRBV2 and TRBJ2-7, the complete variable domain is EPEVTQTPSHQVTQMGQEVILRCVPISNHLYFYWYRQILGQKVEFLVSFYNNEISEKSEIFDDQFSVERPDGSNFTLKIRSTKLEDSAMYFCASREPGLVYEQYFGPGTRLTVT.

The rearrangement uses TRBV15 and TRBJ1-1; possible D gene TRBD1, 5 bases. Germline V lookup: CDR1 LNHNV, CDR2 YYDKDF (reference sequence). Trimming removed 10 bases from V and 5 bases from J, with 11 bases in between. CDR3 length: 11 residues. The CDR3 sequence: CAIGGDTEAFF. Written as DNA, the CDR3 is TGTGCCATCGGGGGGGATACTGAAGCTTTCTTT. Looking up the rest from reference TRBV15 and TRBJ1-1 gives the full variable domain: DAMVIQNPRYQVTQFGKPVTLSCSQTLNHNVMYWYQQKSSQAPKLLFHYYDKDFNNEADTPDNFQSRRPNTSFCFLDIRSPGLGDTAMYLCAIGGDTEAFFGQGTRLTVV.

The chain's CDR3 is CASSFAGNTDTQYF. The DNA for the CDR3 is TGTGCCAGCAGTTTTGCGGGAAACACAGATACGCAGTATTTT. The chain employs TRBV27 and TRBJ2-3, with D perhaps TRBD2 (6 bases). This CDR3 has 14 amino acids. Germline assignment: CDR1 MNHEY and CDR2 SMNVEV (reference sequence). Trimming cost V 3 bases and J 2 bases, with 9 bases left between them.

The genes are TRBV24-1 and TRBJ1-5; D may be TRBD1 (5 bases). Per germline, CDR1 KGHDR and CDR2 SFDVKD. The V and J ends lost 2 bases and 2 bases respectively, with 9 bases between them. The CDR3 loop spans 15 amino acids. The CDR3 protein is CATSDSSTGNQPQHF. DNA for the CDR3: TGTGCCACCAGTGATTCATCGACAGGCAATCAGCCCCAGCATTTT.

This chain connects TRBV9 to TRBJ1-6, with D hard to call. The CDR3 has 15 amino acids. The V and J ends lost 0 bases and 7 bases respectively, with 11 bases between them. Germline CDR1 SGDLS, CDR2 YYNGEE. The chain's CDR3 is CASSVGEGGNSPLHF. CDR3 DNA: TGTGCCAGCAGCGTAGGGGAGGGAGGGAATTCACCCCTCCACTTT.

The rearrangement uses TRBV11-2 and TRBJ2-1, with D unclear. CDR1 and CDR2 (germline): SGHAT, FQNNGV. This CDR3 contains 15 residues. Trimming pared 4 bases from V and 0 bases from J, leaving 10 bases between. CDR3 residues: CASSSRLSSYNEQFF. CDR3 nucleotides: TGTGCCAGCAGCTCCCGACTTAGCTCCTACAATGAGCAGTTCTTC.

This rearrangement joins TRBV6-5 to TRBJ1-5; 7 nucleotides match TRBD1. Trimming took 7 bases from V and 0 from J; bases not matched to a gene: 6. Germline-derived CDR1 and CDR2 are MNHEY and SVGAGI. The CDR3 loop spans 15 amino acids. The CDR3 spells CASNLDRNSNQPQHF. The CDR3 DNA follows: TGTGCCAGCAACCTGGACAGGAATAGCAATCAGCCCCAGCATTTT.

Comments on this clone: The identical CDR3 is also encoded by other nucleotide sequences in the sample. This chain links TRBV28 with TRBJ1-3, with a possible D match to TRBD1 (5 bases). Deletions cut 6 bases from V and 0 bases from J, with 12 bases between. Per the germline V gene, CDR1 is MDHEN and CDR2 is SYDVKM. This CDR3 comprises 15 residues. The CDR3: CASRSQGYSGNTIYF. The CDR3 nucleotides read TGTGCCAGCAGGTCTCAGGGTTACTCTGGAAACACCATATATTTT.

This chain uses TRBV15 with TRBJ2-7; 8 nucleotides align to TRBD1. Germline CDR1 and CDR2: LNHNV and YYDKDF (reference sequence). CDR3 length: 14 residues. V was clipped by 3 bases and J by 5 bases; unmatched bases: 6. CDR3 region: CATSRPDRGNEQYF. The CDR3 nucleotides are TGTGCCACCAGCAGGCCAGACAGGGGAAACGAGCAGTACTTC.

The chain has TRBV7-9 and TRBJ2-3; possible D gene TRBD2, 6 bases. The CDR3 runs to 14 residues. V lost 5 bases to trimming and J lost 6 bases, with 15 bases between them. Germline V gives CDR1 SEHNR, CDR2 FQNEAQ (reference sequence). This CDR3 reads CASSRKAGGDTQYF. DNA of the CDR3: TGTGCCAGCAGCCGAAAGGCAGGAGGGGATACGCAGTATTTT.

This CDR3 is CASSTTNEKLFF. The CDR3 region has the DNA TGTGCCAGCAGCACAACTAATGAAAAACTGTTTTTT. The chain has TRBV25-1 and TRBJ1-4, with D hard to call. From germline, CDR1 is MGHDK and CDR2 SYGVNS. The CDR3 consists of 12 residues. Deletions cut 6 bases from V and 0 bases from J, with 2 bases between.

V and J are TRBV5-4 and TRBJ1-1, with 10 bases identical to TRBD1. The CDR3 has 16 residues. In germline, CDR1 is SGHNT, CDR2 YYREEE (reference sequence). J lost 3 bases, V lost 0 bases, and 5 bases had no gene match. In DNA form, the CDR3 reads TGTGCCAGCAGCTTGGCCCCCGGGACAGGGGACACTGAAGCTTTCTTT. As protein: CASSLAPGTGDTEAFF.

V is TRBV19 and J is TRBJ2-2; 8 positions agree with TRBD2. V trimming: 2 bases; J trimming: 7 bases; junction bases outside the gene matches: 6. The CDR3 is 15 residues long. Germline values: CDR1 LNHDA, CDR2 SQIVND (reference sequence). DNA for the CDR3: TGTGCCAGTAGTATACCGACTAGCGTTGGCGGGGAGCTGTTTTTT. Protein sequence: CASSIPTSVGGELFF.

The CDR3 here is CASSQGDWESEQYF. The CDR3 nucleotides read TGTGCCAGCAGCCAAGGGGACTGGGAGTCCGAGCAGTACTTC. This sequence joins TRBV3-1 (or the pseudogene TRBV3-2) and TRBJ2-7, with a weak D call TRBD2 (6 bases). Germline loops: CDR1 LGHDT, CDR2 YNNKEL (reference sequence). The CDR3 runs 14 residues. Trimming removed 1 base at V and 6 bases at J, with 13 bases between.

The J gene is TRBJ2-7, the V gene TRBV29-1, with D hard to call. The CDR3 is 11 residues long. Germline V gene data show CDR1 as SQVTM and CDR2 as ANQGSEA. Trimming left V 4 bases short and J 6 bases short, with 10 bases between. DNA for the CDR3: TGCAGCGTTGGAAGTCCAGGCGAGCAGTACTTC. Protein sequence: CSVGSPGEQYF.

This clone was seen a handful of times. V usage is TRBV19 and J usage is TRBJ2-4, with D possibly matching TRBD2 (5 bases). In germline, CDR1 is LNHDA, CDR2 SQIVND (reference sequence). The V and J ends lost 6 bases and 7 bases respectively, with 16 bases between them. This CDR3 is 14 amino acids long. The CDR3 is CASRAFSAGNIQYF. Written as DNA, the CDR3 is TGTGCCAGTAGAGCTTTTAGCGCTGGGAACATTCAGTACTTC.